The present entry profiles one T cell receptor (beta chain) with its context. These data belong to a study of shared clonotypes between healthy human individuals. The germline V and J ends were trimmed by 4 bases and 2 bases, with 13 bases remaining between them. Germline V CDR1 and CDR2: SGHRS, YFSETQ. The length of the CDR3 is 14 residues. Profiled with immunoSEQ multiplex PCR; TCRdb holds only in-frame clones, not every one. Here the sample spans approximately 700,000 clones, approximately 73% being singletons. Specimen: memory CD4+ T cells sorted from blood. Described subset: CD45RA-negative fraction. The source is a woman aged 25 to 39 in good health. The chain couples TRBV5-1 to TRBJ2-7; no clear D gene. Here the CDR3 reads CASSLDVPTYEQYF. As DNA, the CDR3 is TGCGCCAGCAGCCTTGACGTCCCGACCTACGAGCAGTACTTC.